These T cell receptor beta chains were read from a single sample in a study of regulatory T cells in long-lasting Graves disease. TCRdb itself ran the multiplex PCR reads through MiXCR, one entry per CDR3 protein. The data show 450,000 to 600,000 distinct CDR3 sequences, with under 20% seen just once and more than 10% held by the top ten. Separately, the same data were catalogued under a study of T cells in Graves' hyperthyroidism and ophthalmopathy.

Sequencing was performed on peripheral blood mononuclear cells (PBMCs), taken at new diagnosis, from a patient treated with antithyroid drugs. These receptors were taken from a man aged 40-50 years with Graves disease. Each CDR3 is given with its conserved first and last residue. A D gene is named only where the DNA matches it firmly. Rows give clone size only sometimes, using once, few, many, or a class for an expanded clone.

CASSELASGKYEQYF	TRBV2	TRBD2	many	15
CASSATRTGGGTQYF	TRBV9	TRBD1	NA	15
CASSFVGRAIGDTQYF	TRBV7-9	TRBD2	many	16
CSARPGGGYTDTQYF	TRBV20-1	TRBD2	few	15
CASSQVTGGQPQHF	TRBV3-1	TRBD1	many	14
CASSATGTGVEQFF	TRBV9	TRBD1	few	14
CANSTFRVPNEKLFF	TRBV12-3/TRBV12-4	NA	NA	15
CASSQAMSSYYEQYF	TRBV3-1	NA	many	15
CASSEAQVGTGELFF	TRBV2	NA	many	15
CASSLEPRLKMGYTF	TRBV5-1	NA	NA	15
CASPSHYTYNEQFF	TRBV18	NA	many	14